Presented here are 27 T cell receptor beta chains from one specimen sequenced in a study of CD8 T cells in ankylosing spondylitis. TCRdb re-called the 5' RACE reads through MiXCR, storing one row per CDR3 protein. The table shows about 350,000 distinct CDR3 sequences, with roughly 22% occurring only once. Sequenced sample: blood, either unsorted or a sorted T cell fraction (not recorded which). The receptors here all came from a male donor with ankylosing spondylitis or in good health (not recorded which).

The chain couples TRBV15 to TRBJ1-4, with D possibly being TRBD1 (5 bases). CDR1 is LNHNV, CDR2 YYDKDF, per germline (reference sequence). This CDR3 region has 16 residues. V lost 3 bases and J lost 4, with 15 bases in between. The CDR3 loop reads CATSREGTYINEKLFF. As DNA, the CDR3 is TGTGCCACCAGCAGGGAAGGGACCTATATTAATGAAAAACTGTTTTTT.

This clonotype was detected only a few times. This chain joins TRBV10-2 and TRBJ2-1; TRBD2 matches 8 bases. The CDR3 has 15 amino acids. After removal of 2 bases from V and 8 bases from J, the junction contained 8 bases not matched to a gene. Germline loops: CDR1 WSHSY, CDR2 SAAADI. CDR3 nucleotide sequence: TGCGCCAGCAGTGAGCAAGACGGGGGGGTGCATGAGCAGTTCTTC. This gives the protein CASSEQDGGVHEQFF.

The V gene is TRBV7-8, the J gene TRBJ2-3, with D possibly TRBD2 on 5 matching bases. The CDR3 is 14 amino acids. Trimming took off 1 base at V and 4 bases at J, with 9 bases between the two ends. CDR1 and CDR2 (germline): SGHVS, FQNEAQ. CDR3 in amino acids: CASSLGTRSDTQYF. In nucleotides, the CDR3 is TGTGCCAGCAGCTTAGGGACTCGGTCAGATACGCAGTATTTT.

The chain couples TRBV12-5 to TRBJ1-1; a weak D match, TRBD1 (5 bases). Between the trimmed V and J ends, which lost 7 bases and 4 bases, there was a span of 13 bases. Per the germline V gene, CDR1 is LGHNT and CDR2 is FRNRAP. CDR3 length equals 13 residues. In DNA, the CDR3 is TGTGCTAGTGCCCCGGGGGGAACCACTGAAGCTTTCTTT. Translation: CASAPGGTTEAFF.

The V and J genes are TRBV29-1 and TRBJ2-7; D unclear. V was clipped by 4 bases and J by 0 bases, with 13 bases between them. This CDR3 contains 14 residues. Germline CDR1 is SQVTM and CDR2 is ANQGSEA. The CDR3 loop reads CSVVNLGSSYEQYF. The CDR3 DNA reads TGCAGCGTTGTGAACCTGGGAAGCTCCTACGAGCAGTACTTC.

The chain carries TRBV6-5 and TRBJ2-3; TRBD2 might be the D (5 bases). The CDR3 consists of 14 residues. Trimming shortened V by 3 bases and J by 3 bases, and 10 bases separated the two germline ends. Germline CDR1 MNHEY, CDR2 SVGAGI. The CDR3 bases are TGTGCCAGCAGTTATTCGGGCGGGACAGATACGCAGTATTTT. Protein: CASSYSGGTDTQYF.

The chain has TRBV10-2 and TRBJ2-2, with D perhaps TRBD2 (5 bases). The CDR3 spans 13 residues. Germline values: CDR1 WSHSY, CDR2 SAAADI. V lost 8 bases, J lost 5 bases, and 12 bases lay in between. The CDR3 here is CASSRGGTGELFF. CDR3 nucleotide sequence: TGCGCCAGCTCCCGAGGAGGAACCGGGGAGCTGTTTTTT.

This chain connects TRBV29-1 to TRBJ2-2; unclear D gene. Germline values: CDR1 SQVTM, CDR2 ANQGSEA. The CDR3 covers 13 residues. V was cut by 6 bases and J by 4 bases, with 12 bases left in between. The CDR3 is CSVLADSTGELFF. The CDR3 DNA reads TGCAGCGTCCTGGCTGATAGCACCGGGGAGCTGTTTTTT.

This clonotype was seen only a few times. The CDR3 region has the DNA TGTGCCAGCACCTCGGGACAGGGGGTGGGAGAGCAGTACTTC. This translates into CASTSGQGVGEQYF. V and J are TRBV2 and TRBJ2-7, with TRBD1 matching over 11 bases. J was trimmed by 7 bases and V by 7 bases; bases with no gene match: 9. The germline V gene has CDR1 SNHLY and CDR2 FYNNEI. This CDR3 comprises 14 residues. Full variable domain (outside the CDR3, taken from reference TRBV2 and TRBJ2-7): EPEVTQTPSHQVTQMGQEVILRCVPISNHLYFYWYRQILGQKVEFLVSFYNNEISEKSEIFDDQFSVERPDGSNFTLKIRSTKLEDSAMYFCASTSGQGVGEQYFGPGTRLTVT.

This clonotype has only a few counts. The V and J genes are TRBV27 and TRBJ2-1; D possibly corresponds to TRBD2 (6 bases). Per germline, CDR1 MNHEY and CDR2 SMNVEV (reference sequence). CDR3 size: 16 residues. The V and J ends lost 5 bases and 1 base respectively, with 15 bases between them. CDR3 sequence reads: CASSPMWGDSYNEQFF. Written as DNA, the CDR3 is TGTGCCAGCAGTCCGATGTGGGGGGATTCCTACAATGAGCAGTTCTTC.

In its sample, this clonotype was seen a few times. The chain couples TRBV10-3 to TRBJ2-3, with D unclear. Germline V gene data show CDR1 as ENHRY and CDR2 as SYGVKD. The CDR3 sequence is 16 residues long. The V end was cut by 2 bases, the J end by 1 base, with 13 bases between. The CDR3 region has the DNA TGTGCCATCAGTGAGATCGAGTCCTGGGGCACAGATACGCAGTATTTT. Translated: CAISEIESWGTDTQYF.

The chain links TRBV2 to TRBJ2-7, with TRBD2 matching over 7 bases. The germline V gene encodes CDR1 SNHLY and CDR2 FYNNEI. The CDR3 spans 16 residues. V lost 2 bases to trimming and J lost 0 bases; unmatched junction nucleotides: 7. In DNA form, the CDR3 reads TGTGCCAGCAGTGAAAGGGCGGGGGAAGGCTCCTACGAGCAGTACTTC. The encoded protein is CASSERAGEGSYEQYF.

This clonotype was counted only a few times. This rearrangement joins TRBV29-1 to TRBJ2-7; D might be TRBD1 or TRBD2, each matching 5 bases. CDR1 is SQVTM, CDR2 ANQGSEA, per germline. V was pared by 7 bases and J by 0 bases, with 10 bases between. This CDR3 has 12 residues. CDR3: CSARDASYEQYF. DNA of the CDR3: TGCAGCGCACGGGACGCCTCCTACGAGCAGTACTTC.

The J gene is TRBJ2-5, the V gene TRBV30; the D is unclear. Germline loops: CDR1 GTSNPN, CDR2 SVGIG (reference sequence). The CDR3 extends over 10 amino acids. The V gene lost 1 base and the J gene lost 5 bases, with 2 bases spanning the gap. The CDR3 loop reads CAWSGETQYF. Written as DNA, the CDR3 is TGTGCCTGGAGTGGGGAGACCCAGTACTTC.

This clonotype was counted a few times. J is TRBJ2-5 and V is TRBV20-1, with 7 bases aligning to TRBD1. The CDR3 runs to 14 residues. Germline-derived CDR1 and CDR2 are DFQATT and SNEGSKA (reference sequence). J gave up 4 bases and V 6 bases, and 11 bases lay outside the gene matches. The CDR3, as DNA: TGCAGTGCAAAGGAGACAGGGAGTGTAGAGACCCAGTACTTC. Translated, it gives CSAKETGSVETQYF.

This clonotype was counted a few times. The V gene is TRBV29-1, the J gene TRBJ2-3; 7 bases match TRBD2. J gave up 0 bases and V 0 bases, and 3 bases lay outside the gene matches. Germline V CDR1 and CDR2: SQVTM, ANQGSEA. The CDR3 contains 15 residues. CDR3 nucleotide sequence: TGCAGCGTTGAAGACCTAGCGGTTAGCACAGATACGCAGTATTTT. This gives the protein CSVEDLAVSTDTQYF.

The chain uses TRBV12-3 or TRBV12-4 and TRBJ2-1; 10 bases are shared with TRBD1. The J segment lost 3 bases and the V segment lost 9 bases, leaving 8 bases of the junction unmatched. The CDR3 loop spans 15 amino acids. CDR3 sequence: CASNTGTGDYNEQFF. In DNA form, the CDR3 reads TGTGCCAGTAATACCGGGACAGGGGACTACAATGAGCAGTTCTTC.

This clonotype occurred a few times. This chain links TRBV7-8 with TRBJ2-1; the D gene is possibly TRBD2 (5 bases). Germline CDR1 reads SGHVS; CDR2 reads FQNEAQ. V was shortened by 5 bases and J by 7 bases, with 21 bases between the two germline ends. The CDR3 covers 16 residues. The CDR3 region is CASSPPLTGSNNEQFF. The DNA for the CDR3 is TGTGCCAGCAGCCCCCCTTTGACGGGGAGTAATAATGAGCAGTTCTTC.

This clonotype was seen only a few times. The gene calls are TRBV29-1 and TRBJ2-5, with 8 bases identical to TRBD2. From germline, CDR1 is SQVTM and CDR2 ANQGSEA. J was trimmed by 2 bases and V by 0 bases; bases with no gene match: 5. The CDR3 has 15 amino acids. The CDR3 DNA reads TGCAGCGTTGAAGACATAGCGGGACATCAAGAGACCCAGTACTTC. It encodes CSVEDIAGHQETQYF.

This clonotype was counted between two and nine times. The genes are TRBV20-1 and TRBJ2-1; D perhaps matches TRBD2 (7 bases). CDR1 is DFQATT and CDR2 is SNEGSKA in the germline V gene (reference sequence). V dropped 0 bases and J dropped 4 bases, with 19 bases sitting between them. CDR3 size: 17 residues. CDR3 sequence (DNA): TGCAGTGCTAGAGAGCTCACCGGGGGGCGAGCGTACAATGAGCAGTTCTTC. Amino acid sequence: CSARELTGGRAYNEQFF.

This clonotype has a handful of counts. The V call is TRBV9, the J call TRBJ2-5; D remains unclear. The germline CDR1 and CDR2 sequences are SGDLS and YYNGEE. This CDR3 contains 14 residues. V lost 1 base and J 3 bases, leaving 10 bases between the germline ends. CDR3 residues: CASSVSGTKETQYF. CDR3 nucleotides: TGTGCCAGCAGCGTATCAGGTACCAAAGAGACCCAGTACTTC. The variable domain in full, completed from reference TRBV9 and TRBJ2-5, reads DSGVTQTPKHLITATGQRVTLRCSPRSGDLSVYWYQQSLDQGLQFLIQYYNGEERAKGNILERFSAQQFPDLHSELNLSSLELGDSALYFCASSVSGTKETQYFGPGTRLLVL.

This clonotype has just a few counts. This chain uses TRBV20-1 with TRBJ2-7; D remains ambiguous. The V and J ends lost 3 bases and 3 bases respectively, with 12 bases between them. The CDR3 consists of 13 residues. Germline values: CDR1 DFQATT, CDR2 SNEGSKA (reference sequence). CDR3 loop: CSARTPYHYEQYF. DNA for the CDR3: TGCAGTGCTAGGACCCCCTACCACTACGAGCAGTACTTC.

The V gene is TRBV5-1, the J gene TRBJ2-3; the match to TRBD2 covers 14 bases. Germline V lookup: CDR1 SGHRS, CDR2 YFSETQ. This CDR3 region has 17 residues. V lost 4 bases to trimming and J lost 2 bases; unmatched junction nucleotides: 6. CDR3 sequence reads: CASSPGLAGDPTDTQYF. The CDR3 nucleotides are TGCGCCAGCAGCCCGGGACTAGCGGGGGACCCCACAGATACGCAGTATTTT.

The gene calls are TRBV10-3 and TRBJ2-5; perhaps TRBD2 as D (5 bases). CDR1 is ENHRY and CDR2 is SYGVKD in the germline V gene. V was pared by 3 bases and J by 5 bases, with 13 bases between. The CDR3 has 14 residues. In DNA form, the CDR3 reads TGTGCCATCAGTGACCTCGAGGGAGTGGAGACCCAGTACTTC. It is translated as CAISDLEGVETQYF.

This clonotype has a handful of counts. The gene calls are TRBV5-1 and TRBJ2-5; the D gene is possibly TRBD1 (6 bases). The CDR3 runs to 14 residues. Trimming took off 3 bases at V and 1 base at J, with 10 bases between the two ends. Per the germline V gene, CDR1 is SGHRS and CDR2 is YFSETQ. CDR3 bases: TGCGCCAGCAGCTGGTGGACAGCCCAAGAGACCCAGTACTTC. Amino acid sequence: CASSWWTAQETQYF.

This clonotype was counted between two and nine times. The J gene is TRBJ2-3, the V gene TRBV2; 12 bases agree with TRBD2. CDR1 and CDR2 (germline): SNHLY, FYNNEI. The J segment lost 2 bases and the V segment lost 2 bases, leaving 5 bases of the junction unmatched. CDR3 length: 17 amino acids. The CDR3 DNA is TGTGCCAGCAGTGAACTCCCTAGCGGGGGGGTCACAGATACGCAGTATTTT. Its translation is CASSELPSGGVTDTQYF. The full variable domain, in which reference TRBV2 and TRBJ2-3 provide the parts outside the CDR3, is EPEVTQTPSHQVTQMGQEVILRCVPISNHLYFYWYRQILGQKVEFLVSFYNNEISEKSEIFDDQFSVERPDGSNFTLKIRSTKLEDSAMYFCASSELPSGGVTDTQYFGPGTRLTVL.

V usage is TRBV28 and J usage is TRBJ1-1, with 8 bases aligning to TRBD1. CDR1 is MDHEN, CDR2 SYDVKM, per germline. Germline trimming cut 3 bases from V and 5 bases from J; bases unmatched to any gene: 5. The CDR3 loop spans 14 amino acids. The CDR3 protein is CASSLTGEGTEAFF. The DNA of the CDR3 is TGTGCCAGCAGTTTGACAGGGGAAGGAACTGAAGCTTTCTTT.